Listed below are T cell receptor beta chains from one sample, sequenced in a study of blood T cells in healthy people across ages. TCRdb passed the 5' RACE reads through MiXCR, listing each CDR3 protein once. The table records more than 600,000 distinct CDR3 sequences, around a quarter of them present only once. These data were also reused for a study on T cells of mothers and their children.

What was sequenced was blood. Receptor source: a boy between 10 and 17 years old in good health. Each CDR3 is given with its conserved first and last residue. A D gene is named only where the DNA matches it firmly. A clone size is listed for some rows: how often the clone was seen (once, few, many), or a class if it is expanded.

>TRBV12-5|TRBJ1-4|TRBD1|NA
TGTGCTAGTGGTCCGTCCACAGGGGAGAAACTGTTTTTT
CASGPSTGEKLFF
>TRBV7-9|TRBJ2-1|TRBD1|NA
TGTGCCAGCAGCCCGGACAGGTCTTTCCACAATGAGCAGTTCTTC
CASSPDRSFHNEQFF
>TRBV20-1|TRBJ1-1|NA|NA
TGCAGTGCTAGCCGGGGTCCTGACACTGAAGCTTTCTTT
CSASRGPDTEAFF
>TRBV4-1|TRBJ2-1|NA|NA
TGCGCCAGCAGCCTAACTCAGTGGGGTGAGCAGTTCTTC
CASSLTQWGEQFF
>TRBV28|TRBJ2-7|NA|NA
TGTGCCAGCAGTTTATTAATCTCGCTTCAGGGCCATTACGAGCAGTACTTC
CASSLLISLQGHYEQYF
>TRBV7-2|TRBJ2-2|NA|few
TGTGCCAGCAGCTTAATCGGGGAGACCGGGGAGCTGTTTTTT
CASSLIGETGELFF
>TRBV6-2/TRBV6-3|TRBJ2-1|NA|few
TGTGCCAGCAGGGACACGTCCTACAATGAGCAGTTCTTC
CASRDTSYNEQFF
>TRBV7-2|TRBJ2-1|TRBD2|few
TGTGCCAGCACCTTATTCGGACTAGCGGGGAGCAATGAGCAGTTCTTC
CASTLFGLAGSNEQFF
>TRBV7-9|TRBJ2-1|TRBD1|NA
TGTGCCAGCAGCCCTCCCCGGGACAGTCCGGTCCATGAGCAGTTCTTC
CASSPPRDSPVHEQFF
>TRBV2|TRBJ2-5|NA|NA
TGTGCCAGCAGACCCGGGCCTCGAGGAGAGACCCAGTACTTC
CASRPGPRGETQYF
>TRBV7-6|TRBJ1-4|NA|few
TGTGCCAGCAGCTTAAGCACCTCGATTAATGAAAAACTGTTTTTT
CASSLSTSINEKLFF
>TRBV20-1|TRBJ2-7|TRBD2|once
TGCAGTGCTAGAGTACTAGCGGAAGAGGTCTACGAGCAGTACTTC
CSARVLAEEVYEQYF
>TRBV4-1|TRBJ2-1|TRBD2|NA
TGCGCCAGCAGCCAAGGGACTAGCGGGAGCGCTGATCAGCAGTTCTTC
CASSQGTSGSADQQFF
>TRBV6-2/TRBV6-3|TRBJ2-6|NA|NA
TGTGCCAGTCTTTCATTTGGGGCCAACGTCCTGACTTTC
CASLSFGANVLTF
>TRBV6-1|TRBJ2-2|NA|NA
TGTGCCAGCACCGGGAATCCGAACACCGGGGAGCTGTTTTTT
CASTGNPNTGELFF
>TRBV10-3|TRBJ2-7|NA|NA
TGTGCCATCAGTGATACCCGGGCCGAGCAGTACTTC
CAISDTRAEQYF
>TRBV20-1|TRBJ2-7|NA|NA
TGCAGTGCTGAAACCCAGGTTGGAACGGGTACCGAGCAGTACTTC
CSAETQVGTGTEQYF
>TRBV7-9|TRBJ2-5|NA|NA
TGTGCCAGCGGCCAGGCGGAGTACCAGTACTTC
CASGQAEYQYF
>TRBV29-1|TRBJ2-5|TRBD1|few
TGCAGCGTTGAGCAGGGGGCCGGGGAGACCCAGTACTTC
CSVEQGAGETQYF
>TRBV7-3|TRBJ1-2|TRBD1|once
TGTGCCAGCAGCTTAGGGACAGGGTCCGGTGGCTACACCTTC
CASSLGTGSGGYTF
>TRBV28|TRBJ1-2|NA|NA
TGTGCCAGCAATACCGTAGCTAACTATGGCTACACCTTC
CASNTVANYGYTF
>TRBV3-1|TRBJ2-1|TRBD1|few
TGTGCCAGCAGCGCGGACAGGGAGTCCTCTGAGCAGTTCTTC
CASSADRESSEQFF
>TRBV12-5|TRBJ2-1|NA|NA
TGTGCTAGTGGTTTGGTAATTAGAAGGGAAAGCCCCTACAATGAGCAGTTCTTC
CASGLVIRRESPYNEQFF
>TRBV6-5|TRBJ2-6|NA|few
TGTGCCAGCAGCTCAGGGATCTCTGGGGCCAACGTCCTGACTTTC
CASSSGISGANVLTF
>TRBV4-1|TRBJ2-1|NA|few
TGCGCCAGCAGCCAGGCTCTGCGGAGGGCCTCCTACAATGAGCAGTTCTTC
CASSQALRRASYNEQFF